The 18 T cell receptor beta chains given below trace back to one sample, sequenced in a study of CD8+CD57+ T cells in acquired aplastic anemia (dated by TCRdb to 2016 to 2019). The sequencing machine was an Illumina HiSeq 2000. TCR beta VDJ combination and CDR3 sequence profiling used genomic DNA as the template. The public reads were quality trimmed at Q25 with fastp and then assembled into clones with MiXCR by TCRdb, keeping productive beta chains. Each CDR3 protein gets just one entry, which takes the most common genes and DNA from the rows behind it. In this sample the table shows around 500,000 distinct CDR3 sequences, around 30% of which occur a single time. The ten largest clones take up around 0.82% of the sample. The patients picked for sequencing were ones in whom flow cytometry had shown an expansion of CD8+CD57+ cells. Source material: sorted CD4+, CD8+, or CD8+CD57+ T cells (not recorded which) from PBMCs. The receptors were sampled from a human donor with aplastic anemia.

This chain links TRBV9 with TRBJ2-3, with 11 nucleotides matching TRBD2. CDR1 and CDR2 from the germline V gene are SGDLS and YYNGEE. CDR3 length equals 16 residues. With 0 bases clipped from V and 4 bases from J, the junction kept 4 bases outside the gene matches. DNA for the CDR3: TGTGCCAGCAGCGTAGTAGCGGGAGGGTTCGCAGATACGCAGTATTTT. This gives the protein CASSVVAGGFADTQYF.

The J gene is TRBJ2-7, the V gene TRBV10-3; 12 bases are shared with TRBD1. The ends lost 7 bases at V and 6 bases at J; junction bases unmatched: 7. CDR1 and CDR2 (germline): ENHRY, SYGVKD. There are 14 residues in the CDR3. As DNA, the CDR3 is TGTGCCATCACCCCGGGACAGGGGGCGTTCGAGCAGTACTTC. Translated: CAITPGQGAFEQYF.

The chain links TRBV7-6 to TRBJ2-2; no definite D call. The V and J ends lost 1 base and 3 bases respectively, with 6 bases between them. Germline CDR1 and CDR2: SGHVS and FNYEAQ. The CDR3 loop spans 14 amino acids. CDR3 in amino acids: CASSLGVYTGELFF. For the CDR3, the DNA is TGTGCCAGCAGCTTAGGGGTCTACACCGGGGAGCTGTTTTTT.

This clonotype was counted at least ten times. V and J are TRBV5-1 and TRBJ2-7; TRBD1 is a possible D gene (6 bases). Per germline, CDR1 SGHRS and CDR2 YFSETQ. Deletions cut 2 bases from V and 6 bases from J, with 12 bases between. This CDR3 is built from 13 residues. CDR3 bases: TGCGCCAGCAGCTTAACACAGGGATCCGAGCAGTACTTC. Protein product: CASSLTQGSEQYF.

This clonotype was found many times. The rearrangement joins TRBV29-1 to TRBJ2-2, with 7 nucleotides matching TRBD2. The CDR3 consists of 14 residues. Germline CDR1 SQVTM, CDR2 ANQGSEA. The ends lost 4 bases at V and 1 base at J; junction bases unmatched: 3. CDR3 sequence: CSVVQRGNTGELFF. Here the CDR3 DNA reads TGCAGCGTTGTTCAGCGGGGGAACACCGGGGAGCTGTTTTTT.

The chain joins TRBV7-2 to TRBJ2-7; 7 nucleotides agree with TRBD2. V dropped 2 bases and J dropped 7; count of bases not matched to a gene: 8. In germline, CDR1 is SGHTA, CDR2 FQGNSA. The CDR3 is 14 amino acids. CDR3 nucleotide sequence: TGTGCCAGCAGCTTACTTGCCCGGCGGGGGGAGCAGTACTTC. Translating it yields CASSLLARRGEQYF.

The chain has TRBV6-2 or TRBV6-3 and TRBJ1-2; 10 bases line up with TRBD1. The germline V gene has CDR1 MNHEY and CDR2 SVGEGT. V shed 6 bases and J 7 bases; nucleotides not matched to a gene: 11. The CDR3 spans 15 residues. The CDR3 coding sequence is TGTGCCAGCAGGCTCCGGGGACAGGGGTTGAGTGGCTACACCTTC. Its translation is CASRLRGQGLSGYTF.

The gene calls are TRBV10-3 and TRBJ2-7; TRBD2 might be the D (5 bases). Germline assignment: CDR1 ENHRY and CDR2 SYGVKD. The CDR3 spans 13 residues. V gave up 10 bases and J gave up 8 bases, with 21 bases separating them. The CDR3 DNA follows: TGTGCCAGCAGCGAAAGAACTAGTTTTCAGCAGTACTTC. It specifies CASSERTSFQQYF.

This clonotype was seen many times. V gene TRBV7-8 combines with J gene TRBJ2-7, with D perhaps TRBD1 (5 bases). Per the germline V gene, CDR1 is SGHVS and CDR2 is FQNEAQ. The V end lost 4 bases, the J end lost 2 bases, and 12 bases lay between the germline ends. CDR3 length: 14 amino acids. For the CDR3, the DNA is TGTGCCAGCAGCTCCGACAGTGTTGCCTACGAGCAGTACTTC. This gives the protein CASSSDSVAYEQYF.

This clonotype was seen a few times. This CDR3 is CASSTPSEQYF. For the CDR3, the DNA is TGTGCCAGCTCAACCCCGTCCGAGCAGTACTTC. The rearrangement uses TRBV28 and TRBJ2-7; D is uncertain. Germline V gives CDR1 MDHEN, CDR2 SYDVKM. V was trimmed by 8 bases and J by 6 bases, leaving 11 bases between them. The CDR3 has 11 residues.

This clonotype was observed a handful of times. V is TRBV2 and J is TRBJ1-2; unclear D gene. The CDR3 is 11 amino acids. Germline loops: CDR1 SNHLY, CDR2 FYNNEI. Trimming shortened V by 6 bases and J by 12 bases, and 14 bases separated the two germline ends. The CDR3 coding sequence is TGTGCCAGCAGGGCAGACCCTGGAAACACCTTC. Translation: CASRADPGNTF. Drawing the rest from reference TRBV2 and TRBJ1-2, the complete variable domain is EPEVTQTPSHQVTQMGQEVILRCVPISNHLYFYWYRQILGQKVEFLVSFYNNEISEKSEIFDDQFSVERPDGSNFTLKIRSTKLEDSAMYFCASRADPGNTFGSGTRLTVV.

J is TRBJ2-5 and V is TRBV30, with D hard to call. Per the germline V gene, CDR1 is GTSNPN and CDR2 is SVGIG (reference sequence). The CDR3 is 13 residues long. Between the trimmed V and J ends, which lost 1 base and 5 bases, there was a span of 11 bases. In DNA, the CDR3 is TGTGCCTGGAGTGCACGCCTAAGGGAGACCCAGTACTTC. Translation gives CAWSARLRETQYF.

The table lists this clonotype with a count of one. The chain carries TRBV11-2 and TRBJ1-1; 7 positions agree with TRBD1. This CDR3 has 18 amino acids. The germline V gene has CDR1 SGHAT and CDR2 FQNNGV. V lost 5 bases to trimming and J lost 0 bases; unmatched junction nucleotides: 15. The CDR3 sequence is CASSPASPRTGLNTEAFF. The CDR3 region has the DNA TGTGCCAGCAGCCCTGCATCCCCCAGGACAGGTTTGAACACTGAAGCTTTCTTT.

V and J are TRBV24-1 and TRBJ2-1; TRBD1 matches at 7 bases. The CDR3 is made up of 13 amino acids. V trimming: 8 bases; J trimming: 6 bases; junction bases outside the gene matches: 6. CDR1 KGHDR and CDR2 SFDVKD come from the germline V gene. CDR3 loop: CATTGTVGNEQFF. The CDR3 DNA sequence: TGTGCCACCACAGGGACAGTCGGCAATGAGCAGTTCTTC.

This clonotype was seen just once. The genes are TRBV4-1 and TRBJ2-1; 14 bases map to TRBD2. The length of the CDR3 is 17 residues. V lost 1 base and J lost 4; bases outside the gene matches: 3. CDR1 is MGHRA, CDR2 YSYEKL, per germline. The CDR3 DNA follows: TGCGCCAGCAGCCAAGTGGGGACTAGCGGGGGTTACAATGAGCAGTTCTTC. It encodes CASSQVGTSGGYNEQFF.

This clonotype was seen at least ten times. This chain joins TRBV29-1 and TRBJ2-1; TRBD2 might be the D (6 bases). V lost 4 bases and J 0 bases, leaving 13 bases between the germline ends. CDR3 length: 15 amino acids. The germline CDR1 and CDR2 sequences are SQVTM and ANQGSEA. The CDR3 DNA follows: TGCAGCGTTGGTCGGGGAGGACCCTCCTACAATGAGCAGTTCTTC. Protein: CSVGRGGPSYNEQFF.

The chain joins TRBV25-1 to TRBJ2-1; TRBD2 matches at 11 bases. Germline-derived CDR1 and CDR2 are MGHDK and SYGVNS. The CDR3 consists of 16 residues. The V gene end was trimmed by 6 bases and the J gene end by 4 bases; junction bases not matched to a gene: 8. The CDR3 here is CASSRETSGIYNEQFF. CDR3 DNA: TGTGCCAGCAGCCGCGAGACTAGCGGGATATACAATGAGCAGTTCTTC.

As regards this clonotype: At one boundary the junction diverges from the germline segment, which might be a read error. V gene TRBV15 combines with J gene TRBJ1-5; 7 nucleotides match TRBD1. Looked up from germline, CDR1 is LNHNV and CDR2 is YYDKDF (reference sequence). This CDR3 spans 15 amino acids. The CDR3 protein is CATSGDRVMYQPQHF. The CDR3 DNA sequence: TGTGCCACCAGCGGAGACAGGGTGATGTATCAGCCCCAGCATTTT.